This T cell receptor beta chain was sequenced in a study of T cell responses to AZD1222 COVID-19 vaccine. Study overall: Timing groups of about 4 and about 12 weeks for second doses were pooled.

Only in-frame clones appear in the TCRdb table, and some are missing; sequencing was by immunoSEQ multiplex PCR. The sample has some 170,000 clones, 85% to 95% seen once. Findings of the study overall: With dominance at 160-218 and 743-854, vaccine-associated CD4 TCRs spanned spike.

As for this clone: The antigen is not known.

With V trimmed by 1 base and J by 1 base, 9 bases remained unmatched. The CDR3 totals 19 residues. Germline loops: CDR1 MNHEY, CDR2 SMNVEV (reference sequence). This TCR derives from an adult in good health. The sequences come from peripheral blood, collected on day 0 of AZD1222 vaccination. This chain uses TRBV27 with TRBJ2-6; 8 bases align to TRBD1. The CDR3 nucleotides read TGTGCCAGCAGTTTATTCGTGGCAGGGGGCGCTTCTGGGGCCAACGTCCTGACTTTC. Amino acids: CASSLFVAGGASGANVLTF.